The T cell receptor (beta chain) under discussion was sequenced for a study of patients and donors after allogeneic stem cell transplantation. TCRdb itself ran the RT-PCR reads through MiXCR, one entry per CDR3 protein. The sample contains roughly 200,000 distinct CDR3 sequences, roughly two fifths of which appear only once. The V and J ends lost 4 bases and 3 bases respectively, with 10 bases between them. The CDR3 consists of 13 residues. CDR1 and CDR2 from the germline V gene are LGHNA and YNFKEQ. Input material: blood, either unsorted or a sorted T cell fraction (not recorded which). The sequence was collected from a human donor who was either an allogeneic HSCT recipient or a stem cell or donor lymphocyte infusion donor (not recorded which). It is not recorded whose cells these are; they may come from a transplant donor. The V and J genes are TRBV4-2 and TRBJ2-7; D possibly corresponds to TRBD1 (7 bases). The CDR3 is CASSLQGGYEQYF. The DNA of the CDR3 is TGTGCCAGCAGCCTTCAGGGGGGCTACGAGCAGTACTTC.